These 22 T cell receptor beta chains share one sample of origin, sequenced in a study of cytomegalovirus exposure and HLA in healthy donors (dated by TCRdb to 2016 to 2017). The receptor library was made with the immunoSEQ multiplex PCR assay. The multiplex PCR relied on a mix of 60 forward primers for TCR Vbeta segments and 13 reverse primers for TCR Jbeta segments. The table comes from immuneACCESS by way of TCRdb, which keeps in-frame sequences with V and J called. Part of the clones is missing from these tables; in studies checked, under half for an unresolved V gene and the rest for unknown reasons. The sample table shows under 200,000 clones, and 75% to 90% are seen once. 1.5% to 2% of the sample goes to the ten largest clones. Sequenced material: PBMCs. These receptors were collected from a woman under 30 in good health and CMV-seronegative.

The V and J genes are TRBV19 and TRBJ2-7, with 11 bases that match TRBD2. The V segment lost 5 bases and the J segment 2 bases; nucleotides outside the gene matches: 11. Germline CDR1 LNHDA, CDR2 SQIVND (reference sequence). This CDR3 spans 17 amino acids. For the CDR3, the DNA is TGTGCCAGTAGTCCTGGACAGGGGACTAGCGGACCCTACGAGCAGTACTTC. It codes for CASSPGQGTSGPYEQYF.

The CDR3 coding sequence is TGTGCCAGCAGCTTAGGGGGTAGCGGGGAGACCCAGTACTTC. Amino acid sequence: CASSLGGSGETQYF. This chain uses TRBV11-2 with TRBJ2-5; 7 bases align to TRBD2. The CDR3 totals 14 residues. Germline V lookup: CDR1 SGHAT, CDR2 FQNNGV. Trimming cost V 1 base and J 5 bases; bases outside gene matches: 4. Looking up the rest from reference TRBV11-2 and TRBJ2-5 gives the full variable domain: EAGVAQSPRYKIIEKRQSVAFWCNPISGHATLYWYQQILGQGPKLLIQFQNNGVVDDSQLPKDRFSAERLKGVDSTLKIQPAKLEDSAVYLCASSLGGSGETQYFGPGTRLLVL.

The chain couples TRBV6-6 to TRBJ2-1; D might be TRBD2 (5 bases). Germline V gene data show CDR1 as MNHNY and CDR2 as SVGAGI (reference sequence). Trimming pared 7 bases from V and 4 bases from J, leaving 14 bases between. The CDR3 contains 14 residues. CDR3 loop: CASTLERKYNEQFF. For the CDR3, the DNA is TGTGCCAGCACCTTGGAGCGGAAATACAATGAGCAGTTCTTC.

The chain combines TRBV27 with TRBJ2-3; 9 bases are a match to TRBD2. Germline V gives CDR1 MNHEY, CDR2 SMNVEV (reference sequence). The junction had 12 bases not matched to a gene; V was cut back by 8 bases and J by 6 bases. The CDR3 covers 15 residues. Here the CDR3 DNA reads TGTGCCAGCTGGGGGGTTAGCGGGAGAGATGATACGCAGTATTTT. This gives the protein CASWGVSGRDDTQYF.

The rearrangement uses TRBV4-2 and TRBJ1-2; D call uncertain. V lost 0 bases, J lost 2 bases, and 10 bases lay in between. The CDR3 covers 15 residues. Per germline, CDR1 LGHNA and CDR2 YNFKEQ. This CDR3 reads CASSQDGRGNYGYTF. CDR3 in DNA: TGTGCCAGCAGCCAAGATGGACGGGGAAACTATGGCTACACCTTC.

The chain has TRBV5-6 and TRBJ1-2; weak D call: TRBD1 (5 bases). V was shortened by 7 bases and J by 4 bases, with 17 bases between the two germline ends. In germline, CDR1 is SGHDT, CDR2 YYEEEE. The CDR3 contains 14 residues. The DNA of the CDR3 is TGTGCCAGCTTCGGATTGCGGGGCTTCTATGGCTACACCTTC. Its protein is CASFGLRGFYGYTF. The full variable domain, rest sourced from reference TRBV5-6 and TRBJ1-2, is DAGVTQSPTHLIKTRGQQVTLRCSPKSGHDTVSWYQQALGQGPQFIFQYYEEEERQRGNFPDRFSGHQFPNYSSELNVNALLLGDSALYLCASFGLRGFYGYTFGSGTRLTVV.

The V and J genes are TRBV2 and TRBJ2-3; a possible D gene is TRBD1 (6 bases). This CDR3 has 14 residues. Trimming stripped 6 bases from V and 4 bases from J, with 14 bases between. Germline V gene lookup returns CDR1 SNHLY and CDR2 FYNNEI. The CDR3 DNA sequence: TGTGCCAGCAGAGATATTTCAGGGGCAGATACGCAGTATTTT. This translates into CASRDISGADTQYF.

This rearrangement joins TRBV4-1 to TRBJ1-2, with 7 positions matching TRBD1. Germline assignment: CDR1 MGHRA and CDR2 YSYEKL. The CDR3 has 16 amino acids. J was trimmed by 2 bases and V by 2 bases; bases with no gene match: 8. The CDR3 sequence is CASSQPTGIQNYGYTF. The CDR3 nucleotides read TGCGCCAGCAGCCAACCGACAGGGATACAGAACTATGGCTACACCTTC.

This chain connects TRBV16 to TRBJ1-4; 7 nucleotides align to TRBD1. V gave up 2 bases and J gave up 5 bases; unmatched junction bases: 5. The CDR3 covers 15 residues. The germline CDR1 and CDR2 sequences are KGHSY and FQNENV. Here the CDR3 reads CASSQRDRANEKLFF. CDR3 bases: TGTGCCAGCAGCCAACGGGACAGAGCAAATGAAAAACTGTTTTTT.

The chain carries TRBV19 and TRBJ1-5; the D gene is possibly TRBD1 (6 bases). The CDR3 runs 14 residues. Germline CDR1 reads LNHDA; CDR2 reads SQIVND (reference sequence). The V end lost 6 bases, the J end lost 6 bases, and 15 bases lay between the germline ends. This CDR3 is CASSLDRGLQPQHF. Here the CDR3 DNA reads TGTGCCAGTAGCCTGGACAGAGGACTTCAGCCCCAGCATTTT.

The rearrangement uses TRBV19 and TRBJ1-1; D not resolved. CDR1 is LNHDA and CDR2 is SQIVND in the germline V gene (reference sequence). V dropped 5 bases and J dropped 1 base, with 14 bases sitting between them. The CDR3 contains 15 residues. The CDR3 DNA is TGTGCCAGTAGTTCGAGCCGGAGGGCGAACACTGAAGCTTTCTTT. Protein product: CASSSSRRANTEAFF.

CDR3 bases: TGTGCCAGCAGTTCGACTCGGCGGGAGACGAGTCAGCCCCAGCATTTT. Amino acids: CASSSTRRETSQPQHF. This chain connects TRBV28 to TRBJ1-5, with unresolved D. Deletions cut 4 bases from V and 6 bases from J, with 19 bases between. The CDR3 covers 16 residues. Germline V gene sequence: CDR1 MDHEN, CDR2 SYDVKM.

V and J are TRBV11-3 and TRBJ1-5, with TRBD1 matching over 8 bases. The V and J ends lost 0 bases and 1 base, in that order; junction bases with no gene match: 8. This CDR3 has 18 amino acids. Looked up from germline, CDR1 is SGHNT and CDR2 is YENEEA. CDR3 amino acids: CASSLERPTGASNQPQHF. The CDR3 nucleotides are TGTGCCAGCAGCTTAGAGAGGCCGACAGGGGCGAGCAATCAGCCCCAGCATTTT.

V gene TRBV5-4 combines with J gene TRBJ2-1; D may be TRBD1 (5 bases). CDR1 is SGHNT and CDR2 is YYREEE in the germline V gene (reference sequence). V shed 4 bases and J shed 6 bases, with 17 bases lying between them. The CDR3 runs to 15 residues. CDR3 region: CASSVGQGMANEQFF. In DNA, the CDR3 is TGTGCCAGCAGCGTCGGGCAGGGAATGGCCAATGAGCAGTTCTTC.

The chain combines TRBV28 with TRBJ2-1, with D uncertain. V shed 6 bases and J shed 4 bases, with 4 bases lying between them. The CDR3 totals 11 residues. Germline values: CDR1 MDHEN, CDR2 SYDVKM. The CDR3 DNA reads TGTGCCAGCAGCCGGTACAATGAGCAGTTCTTC. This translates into CASSRYNEQFF.

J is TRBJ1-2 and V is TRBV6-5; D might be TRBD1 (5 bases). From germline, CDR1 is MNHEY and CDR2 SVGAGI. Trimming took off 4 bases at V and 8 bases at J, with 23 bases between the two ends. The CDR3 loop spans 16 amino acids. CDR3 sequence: CASSSGRAGDWGGYTF. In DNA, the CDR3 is TGTGCCAGCAGTTCTGGAAGGGCGGGGGACTGGGGAGGCTACACCTTC.

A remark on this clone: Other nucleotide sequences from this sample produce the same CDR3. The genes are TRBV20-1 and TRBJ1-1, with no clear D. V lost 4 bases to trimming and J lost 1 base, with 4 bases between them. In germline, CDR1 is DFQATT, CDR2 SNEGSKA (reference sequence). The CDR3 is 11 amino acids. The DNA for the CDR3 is TGCAGTGCTACAGGGAACACTGAAGCTTTCTTT. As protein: CSATGNTEAFF.

CDR3 in DNA: TGTGCCAGCAGCCAAGGGGGAGCAGAGACCGGGGAGCTGTTTTTT. Translated: CASSQGGAETGELFF. The chain links TRBV7-3 to TRBJ2-2; TRBD1 is a possible D gene (6 bases). The V gene's germline CDR1 is SGHTA and CDR2 FQGTGA. Trimming removed 5 bases from V and 5 bases from J, with 15 bases in between. CDR3 length equals 15 residues.

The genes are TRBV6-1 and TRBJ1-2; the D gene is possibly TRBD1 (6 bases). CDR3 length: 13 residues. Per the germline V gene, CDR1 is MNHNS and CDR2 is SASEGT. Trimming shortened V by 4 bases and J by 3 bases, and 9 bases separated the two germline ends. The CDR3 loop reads CASSVAGDYGYTF. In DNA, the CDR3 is TGTGCCAGCAGTGTTGCAGGGGACTATGGCTACACCTTC.

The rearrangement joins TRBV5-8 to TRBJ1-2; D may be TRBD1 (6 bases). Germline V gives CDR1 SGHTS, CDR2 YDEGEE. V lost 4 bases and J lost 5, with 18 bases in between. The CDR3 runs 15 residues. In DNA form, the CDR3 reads TGTGCCAGCAGCCACACAGGGTTTTACTCGTATGGCTACACCTTC. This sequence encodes CASSHTGFYSYGYTF. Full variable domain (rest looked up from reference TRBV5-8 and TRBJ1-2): EAGVTQSPTHLIKTRGQQATLRCSPISGHTSVYWYQQALGLGLQFLLWYDEGEERNRGNFPPRFSGRQFPNYSSELNVNALELEDSALYLCASSHTGFYSYGYTFGSGTRLTVV.

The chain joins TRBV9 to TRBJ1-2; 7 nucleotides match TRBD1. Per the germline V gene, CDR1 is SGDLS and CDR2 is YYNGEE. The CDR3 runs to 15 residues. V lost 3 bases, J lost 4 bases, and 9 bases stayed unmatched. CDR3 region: CASSATTGTVYGYTF. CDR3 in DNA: TGTGCCAGCAGCGCAACAACCGGGACAGTCTATGGCTACACCTTC.

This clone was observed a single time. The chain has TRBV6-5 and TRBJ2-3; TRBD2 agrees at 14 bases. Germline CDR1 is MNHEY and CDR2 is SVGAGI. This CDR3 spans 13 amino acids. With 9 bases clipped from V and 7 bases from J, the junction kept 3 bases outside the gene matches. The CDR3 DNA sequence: TGTGCCAGTTGGACTAGCGGGAGGAATACGCAGTATTTT. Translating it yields CASWTSGRNTQYF.